This T cell receptor (beta chain) emerged from a study of blood T cell repertoires in COVID-19. With V trimmed by 6 bases and J by 3 bases, 8 bases remained unmatched. The CDR3 loop spans 14 amino acids. Germline V CDR1 and CDR2: SQVTM, ANQGSEA. Study members were between roughly 18 and 100 years old and lived in over 20 US regions. Cohort 3 donors were reported recovered after two negative PCRs, clearance, or symptom resolution. Here immunoSEQ multiplex PCR was the method, and the copy in TCRdb shows in-frame clones only, minus some. This sample has 150,000 to 200,000 clones, with 88% found just once.

The clonotype comes from a young woman who had recovered from COVID-19. The gene calls are TRBV29-1 and TRBJ2-5; 9 bases agree with TRBD1. The sequenced sample was PBMCs or T cells enriched from blood (not recorded which). CDR3 coding DNA: TGCAGCGTGAGGGAACAGGGGGCCAAAGAGACCCAGTACTTC. Its protein is CSVREQGAKETQYF.